This TCR beta chain originates from a study of blood T cell repertoires in COVID-19. Study-level background: COVID-19 samples collected from the United States, Italy and Spain covered acute and convalescent phases. T cells, B-cell-depleted T cells, or PBMCs provided the cDNA or gDNA that served as material.

Authors' methods: Counts of nucleated cells, estimated from reference gene primer amplification, were obtained. The repertoire was sequenced with immunoSEQ multiplex PCR; TCRdb's copy has only in-frame clones and lacks some. For V, J and clone size, that table is used; D and trimming come from the DNA. The sample yields over 75,000 clones, 75% to 85% seen once. The sample taken for sequencing was peripheral blood. The sequence was collected from a woman aged 45-65 years with acute or convalescent COVID-19.

The CDR3 coding sequence is TGTGCCAGCAGCTTTGACAGGGGGCTTGGTGGCTACACCTTC. Translating it yields CASSFDRGLGGYTF. This chain connects TRBV5-6 to TRBJ1-2; 10 nucleotides line up with TRBD1. The germline V gene has CDR1 SGHDT and CDR2 YYEEEE. CDR3 size: 14 residues. V dropped 2 bases and J dropped 7; count of bases not matched to a gene: 5.